This T cell receptor beta chain was profiled in a study of early T cells in non-severe SARS-CoV-2 infection. The overall study: Alpha and beta chains were unpaired, from unsorted whole-blood bulk RNA.

One entry per CDR3 protein, called by TCRdb with MiXCR from the 5' RACE reads. The data show fewer than 65,000 distinct CDR3 sequences, approximately 8.5% seen once. Regarding the study as a whole: Clonotype matching in VDJdb favored anti-spike CD8 responses and did not capture private and CD4 specificities.

Points on this clonotype: The antigen remains unidentified.

The CDR3 runs to 14 residues. V gave up 1 base and J gave up 6 bases, with 10 bases separating them. From germline, CDR1 is SGHVS and CDR2 FNYEAQ. This receptor was taken from an adult who was a healthcare worker with PCR-confirmed SARS-CoV-2 infection or an uninfected control (not recorded which). The sample comprised whole blood. The chain recombines TRBV7-6 with TRBJ2-1; D not certain. The CDR3 sequence: CASSLGGRPNEQFF. CDR3 DNA: TGTGCCAGCAGCTTAGGGGGTAGACCCAATGAGCAGTTCTTC.